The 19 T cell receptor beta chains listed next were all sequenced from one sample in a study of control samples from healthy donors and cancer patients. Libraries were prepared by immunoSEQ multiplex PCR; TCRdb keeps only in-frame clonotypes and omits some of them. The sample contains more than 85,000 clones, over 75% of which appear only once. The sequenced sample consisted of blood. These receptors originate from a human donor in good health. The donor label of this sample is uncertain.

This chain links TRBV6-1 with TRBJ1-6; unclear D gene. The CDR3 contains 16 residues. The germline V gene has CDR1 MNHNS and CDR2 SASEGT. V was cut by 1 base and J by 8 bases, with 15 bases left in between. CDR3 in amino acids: CASSEVPGIGDSPLHF. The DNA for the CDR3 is TGTGCCAGCAGTGAAGTTCCGGGTATCGGTGATTCACCCCTCCACTTT.

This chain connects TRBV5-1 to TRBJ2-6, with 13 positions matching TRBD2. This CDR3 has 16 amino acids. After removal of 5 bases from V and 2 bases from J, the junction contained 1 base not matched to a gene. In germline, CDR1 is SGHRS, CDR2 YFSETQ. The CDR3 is CASRGTSGAGANVLTF. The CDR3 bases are TGCGCCAGCAGAGGGACTAGCGGGGCTGGGGCCAACGTCCTGACTTTC.

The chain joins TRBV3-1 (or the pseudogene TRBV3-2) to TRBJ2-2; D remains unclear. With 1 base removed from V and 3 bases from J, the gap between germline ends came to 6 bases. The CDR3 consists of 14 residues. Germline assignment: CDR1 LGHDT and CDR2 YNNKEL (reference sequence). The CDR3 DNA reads TGTGCCAGCAGCCAAGGGGTTCACACCGGGGAGCTGTTTTTT. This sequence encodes CASSQGVHTGELFF.

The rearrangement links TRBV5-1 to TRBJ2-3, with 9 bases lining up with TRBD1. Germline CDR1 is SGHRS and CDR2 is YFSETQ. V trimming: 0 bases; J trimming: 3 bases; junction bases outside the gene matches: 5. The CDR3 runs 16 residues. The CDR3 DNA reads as TGCGCCAGCAGCTTGGGGGGGACAGGGAGGACAGATACGCAGTATTTT. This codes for CASSLGGTGRTDTQYF.

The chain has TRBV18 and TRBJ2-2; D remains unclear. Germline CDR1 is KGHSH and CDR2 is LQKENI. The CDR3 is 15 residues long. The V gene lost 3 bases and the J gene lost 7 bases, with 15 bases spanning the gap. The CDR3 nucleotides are TGTGCCAGCTCACCTTCTCGCGCACAAGGCGGGGAGCTGTTTTTT. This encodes CASSPSRAQGGELFF.

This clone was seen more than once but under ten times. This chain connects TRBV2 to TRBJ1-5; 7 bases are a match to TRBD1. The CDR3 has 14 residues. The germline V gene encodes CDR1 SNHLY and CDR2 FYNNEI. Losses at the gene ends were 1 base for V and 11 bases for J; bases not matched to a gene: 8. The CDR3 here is CASSEGGGQGAQHF. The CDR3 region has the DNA TGTGCCAGCAGTGAAGGGGGAGGGCAGGGGGCCCAGCATTTT. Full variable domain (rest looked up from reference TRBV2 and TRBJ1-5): EPEVTQTPSHQVTQMGQEVILRCVPISNHLYFYWYRQILGQKVEFLVSFYNNEISEKSEIFDDQFSVERPDGSNFTLKIRSTKLEDSAMYFCASSEGGGQGAQHFGDGTRLSIL.

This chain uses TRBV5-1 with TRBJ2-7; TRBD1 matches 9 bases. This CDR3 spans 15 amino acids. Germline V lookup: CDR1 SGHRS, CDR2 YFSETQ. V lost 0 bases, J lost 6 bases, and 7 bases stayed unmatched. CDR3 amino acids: CASSLAGTGFLEQYF. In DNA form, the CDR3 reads TGCGCCAGCAGCTTGGCCGGGACAGGGTTTCTCGAGCAGTACTTC.

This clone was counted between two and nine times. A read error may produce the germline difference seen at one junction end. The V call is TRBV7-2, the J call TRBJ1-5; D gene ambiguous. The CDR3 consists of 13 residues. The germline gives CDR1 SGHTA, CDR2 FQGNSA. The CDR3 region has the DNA TGTGCCAGCAGTTTAGGAGTCAATCAGCCCCAGCATTTT. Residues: CASSLGVNQPQHF.

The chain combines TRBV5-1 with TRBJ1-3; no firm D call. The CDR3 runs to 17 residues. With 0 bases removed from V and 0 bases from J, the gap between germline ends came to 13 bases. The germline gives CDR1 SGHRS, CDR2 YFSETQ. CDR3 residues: CASSLGAGRSSGNTIYF. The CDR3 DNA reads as TGCGCCAGCAGCTTGGGGGCCGGACGGAGCTCTGGAAACACCATATATTTT.

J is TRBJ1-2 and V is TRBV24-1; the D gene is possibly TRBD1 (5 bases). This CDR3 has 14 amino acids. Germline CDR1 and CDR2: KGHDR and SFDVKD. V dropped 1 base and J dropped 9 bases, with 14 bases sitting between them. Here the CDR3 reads CATSDFRGDGRYTF. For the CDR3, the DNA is TGTGCCACCAGTGATTTTCGAGGGGATGGGCGCTACACCTTC.

CDR3 DNA: TGTGCCAGTAGTCCGACAGTTATTAATGAAAAACTGTTTTTT. It specifies CASSPTVINEKLFF. The chain couples TRBV19 to TRBJ1-4, with D perhaps matching TRBD1 (5 bases). This CDR3 contains 14 residues. CDR1 is LNHDA and CDR2 is SQIVND in the germline V gene (reference sequence). With 5 bases removed from V and 4 bases from J, the gap between germline ends came to 11 bases.

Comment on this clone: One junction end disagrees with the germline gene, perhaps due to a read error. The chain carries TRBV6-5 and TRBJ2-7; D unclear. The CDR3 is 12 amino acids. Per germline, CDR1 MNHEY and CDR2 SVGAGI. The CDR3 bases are TGTGCCAGCAGAAAACCCCCCGCATTCATGGTTTTC. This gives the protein CASRKPPAFMVF.

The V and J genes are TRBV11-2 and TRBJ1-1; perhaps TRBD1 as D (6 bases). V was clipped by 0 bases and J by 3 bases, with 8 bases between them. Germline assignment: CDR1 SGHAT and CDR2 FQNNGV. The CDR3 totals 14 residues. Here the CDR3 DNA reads TGTGCCAGCAGCTTAGAGTACAGGGACACTGAAGCTTTCTTT. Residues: CASSLEYRDTEAFF. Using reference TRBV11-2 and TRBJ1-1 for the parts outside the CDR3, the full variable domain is EAGVAQSPRYKIIEKRQSVAFWCNPISGHATLYWYQQILGQGPKLLIQFQNNGVVDDSQLPKDRFSAERLKGVDSTLKIQPAKLEDSAVYLCASSLEYRDTEAFFGQGTRLTVV.

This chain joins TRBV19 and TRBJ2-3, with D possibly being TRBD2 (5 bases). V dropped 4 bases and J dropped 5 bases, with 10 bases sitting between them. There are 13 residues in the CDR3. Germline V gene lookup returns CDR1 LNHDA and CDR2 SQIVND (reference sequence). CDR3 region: CASSSSRGDTQYF. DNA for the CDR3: TGTGCCAGTAGTAGCTCTCGGGGAGATACGCAGTATTTT.

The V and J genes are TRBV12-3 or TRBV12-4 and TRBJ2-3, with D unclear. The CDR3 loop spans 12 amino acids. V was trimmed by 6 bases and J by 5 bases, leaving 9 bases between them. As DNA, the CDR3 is TGTGCCAGCAGCCAATCCCGAGATACGCAGTATTTT. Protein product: CASSQSRDTQYF.

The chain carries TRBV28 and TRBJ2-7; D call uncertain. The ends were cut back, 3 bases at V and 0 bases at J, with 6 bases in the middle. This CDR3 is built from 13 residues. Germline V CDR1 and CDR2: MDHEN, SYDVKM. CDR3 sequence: CASSFATSYEQYF. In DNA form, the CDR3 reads TGTGCCAGCAGTTTCGCGACCTCCTACGAGCAGTACTTC.

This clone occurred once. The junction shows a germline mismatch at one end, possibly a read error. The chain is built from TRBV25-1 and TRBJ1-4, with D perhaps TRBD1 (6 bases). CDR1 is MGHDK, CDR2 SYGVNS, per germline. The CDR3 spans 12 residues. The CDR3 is CASSPWEGDRTF. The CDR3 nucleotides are TGTGCCAGCAGTCCCTGGGAGGGGGACCGGACTTTT.

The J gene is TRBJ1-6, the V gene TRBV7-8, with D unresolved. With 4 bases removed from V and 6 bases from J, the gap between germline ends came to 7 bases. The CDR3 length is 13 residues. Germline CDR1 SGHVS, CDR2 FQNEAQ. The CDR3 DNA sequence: TGTGCCAGCAGCTCCAGTCTTAATTCACCCCTCCACTTT. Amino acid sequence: CASSSSLNSPLHF.

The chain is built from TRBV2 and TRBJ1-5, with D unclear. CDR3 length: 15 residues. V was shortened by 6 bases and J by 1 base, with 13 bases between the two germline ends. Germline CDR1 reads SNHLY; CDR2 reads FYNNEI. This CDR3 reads CASSQEAGSNQPQHF. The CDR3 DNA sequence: TGTGCCAGCAGCCAGGAGGCCGGGAGCAATCAGCCCCAGCATTTT.